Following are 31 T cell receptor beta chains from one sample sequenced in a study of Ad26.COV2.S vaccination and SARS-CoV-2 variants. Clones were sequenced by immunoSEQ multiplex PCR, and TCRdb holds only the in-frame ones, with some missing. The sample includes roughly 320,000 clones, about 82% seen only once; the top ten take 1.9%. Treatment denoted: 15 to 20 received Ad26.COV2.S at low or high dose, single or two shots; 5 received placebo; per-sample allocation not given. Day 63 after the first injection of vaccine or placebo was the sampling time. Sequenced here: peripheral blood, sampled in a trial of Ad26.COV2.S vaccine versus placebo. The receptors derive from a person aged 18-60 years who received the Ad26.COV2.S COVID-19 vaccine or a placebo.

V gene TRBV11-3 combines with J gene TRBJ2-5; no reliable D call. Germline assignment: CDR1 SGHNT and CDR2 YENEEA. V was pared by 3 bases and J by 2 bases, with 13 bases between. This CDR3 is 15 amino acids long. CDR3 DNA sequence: TGTGCCAGCAGCTTTGACTCCTCTGGGCAAGAGACCCAGTACTTC. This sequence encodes CASSFDSSGQETQYF.

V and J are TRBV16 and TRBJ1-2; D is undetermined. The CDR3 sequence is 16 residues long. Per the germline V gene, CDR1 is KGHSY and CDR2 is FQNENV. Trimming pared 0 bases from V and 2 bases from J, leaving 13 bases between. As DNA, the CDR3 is TGTGCCAGCAGCCAATCGCGGCACAGCCGAAACTATGGCTACACCTTC. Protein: CASSQSRHSRNYGYTF.

The CDR3 is CAIRTGTGEVSYGYTF. The CDR3 DNA reads as TGTGCCATCAGGACCGGGACAGGGGAAGTGAGCTATGGCTACACCTTC. The genes are TRBV10-3 and TRBJ1-2; 10 bases map to TRBD1. From germline, CDR1 is ENHRY and CDR2 SYGVKD. J gave up 4 bases and V 6 bases, and 11 bases lay outside the gene matches. The CDR3 is 16 amino acids.

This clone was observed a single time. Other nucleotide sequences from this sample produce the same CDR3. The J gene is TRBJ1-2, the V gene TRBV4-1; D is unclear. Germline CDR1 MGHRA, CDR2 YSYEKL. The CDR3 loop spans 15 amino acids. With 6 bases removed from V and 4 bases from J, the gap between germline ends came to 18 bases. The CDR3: CASSPFQKALYGYTF. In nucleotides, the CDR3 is TGCGCCAGCAGTCCCTTCCAAAAAGCCCTCTATGGCTACACCTTC.

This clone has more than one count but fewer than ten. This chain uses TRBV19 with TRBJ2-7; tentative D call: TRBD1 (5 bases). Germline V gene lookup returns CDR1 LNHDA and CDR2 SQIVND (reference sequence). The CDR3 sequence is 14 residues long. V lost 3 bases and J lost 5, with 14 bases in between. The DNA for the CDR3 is TGTGCCAGTAGTATTGGGGCAATTGGGAACGAGCAGTACTTC. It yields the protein CASSIGAIGNEQYF.

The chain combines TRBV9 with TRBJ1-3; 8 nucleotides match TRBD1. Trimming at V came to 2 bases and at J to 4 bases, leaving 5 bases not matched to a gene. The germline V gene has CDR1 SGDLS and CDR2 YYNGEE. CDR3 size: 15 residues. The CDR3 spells CASSVGQGGGNTIYF. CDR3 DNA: TGTGCCAGCAGCGTTGGACAGGGTGGAGGAAACACCATATATTTT.

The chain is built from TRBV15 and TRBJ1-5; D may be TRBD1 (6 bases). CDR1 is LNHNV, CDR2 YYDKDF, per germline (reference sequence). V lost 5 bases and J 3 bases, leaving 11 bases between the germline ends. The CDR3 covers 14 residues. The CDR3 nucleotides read TGTGCCACCAGCCCCAGACAGGACAATCAGCCCCAGCATTTT. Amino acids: CATSPRQDNQPQHF.

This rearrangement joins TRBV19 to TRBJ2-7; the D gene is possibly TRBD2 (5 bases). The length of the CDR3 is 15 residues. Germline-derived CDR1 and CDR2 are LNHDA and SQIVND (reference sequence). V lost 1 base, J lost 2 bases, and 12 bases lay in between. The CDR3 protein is CASSIGSGKTYEQYF. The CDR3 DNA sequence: TGTGCCAGTAGTATAGGCTCGGGAAAGACCTACGAGCAGTACTTC.

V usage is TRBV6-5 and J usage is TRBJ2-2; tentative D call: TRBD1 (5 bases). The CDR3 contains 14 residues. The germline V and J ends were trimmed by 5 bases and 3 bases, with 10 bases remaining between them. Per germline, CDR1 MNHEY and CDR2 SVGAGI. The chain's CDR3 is CASSTQVYTGELFF. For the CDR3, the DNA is TGTGCCAGCAGTACACAGGTTTACACCGGGGAGCTGTTTTTT.

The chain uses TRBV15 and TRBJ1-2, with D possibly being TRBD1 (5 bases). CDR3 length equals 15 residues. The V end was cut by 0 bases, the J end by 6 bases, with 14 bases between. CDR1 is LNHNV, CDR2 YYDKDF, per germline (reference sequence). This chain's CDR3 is CATSRDPTGGNGYTF. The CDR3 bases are TGTGCCACCAGCAGAGATCCCACCGGGGGGAATGGCTACACCTTC.

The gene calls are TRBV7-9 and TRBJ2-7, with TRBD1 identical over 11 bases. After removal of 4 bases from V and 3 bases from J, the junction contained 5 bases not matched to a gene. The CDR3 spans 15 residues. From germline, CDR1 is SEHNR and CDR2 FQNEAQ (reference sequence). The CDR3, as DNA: TGTGCCAGCAGCTCCCGGACAGGGGGCTACTACGAGCAGTACTTC. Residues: CASSSRTGGYYEQYF.

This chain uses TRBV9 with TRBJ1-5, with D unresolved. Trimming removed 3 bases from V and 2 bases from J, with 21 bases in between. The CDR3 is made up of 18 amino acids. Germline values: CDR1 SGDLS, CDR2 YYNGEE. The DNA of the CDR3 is TGTGCCAGCAGCGACCGCAACGGGGAGTTCAAGGGCAATCAGCCCCAGCATTTT. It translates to CASSDRNGEFKGNQPQHF.

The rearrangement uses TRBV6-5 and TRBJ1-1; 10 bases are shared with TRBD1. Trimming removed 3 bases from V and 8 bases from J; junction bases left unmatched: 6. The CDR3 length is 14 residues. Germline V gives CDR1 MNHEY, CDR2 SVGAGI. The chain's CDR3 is CASSYKDRGMEAFF. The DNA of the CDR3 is TGTGCCAGCAGTTATAAGGACAGGGGGATGGAAGCTTTCTTT.

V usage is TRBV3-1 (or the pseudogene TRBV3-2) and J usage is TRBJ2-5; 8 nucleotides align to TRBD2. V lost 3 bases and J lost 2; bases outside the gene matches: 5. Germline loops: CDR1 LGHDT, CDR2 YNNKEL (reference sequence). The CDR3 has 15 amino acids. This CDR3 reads CASSHWTSRQETQYF. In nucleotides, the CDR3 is TGTGCCAGCAGCCATTGGACTAGCCGTCAAGAGACCCAGTACTTC.

Here the CDR3 DNA reads TGTGCCAGCAGTCCCCCACTCAGGGGGAACACTGAAGCTTTCTTT. It translates to CASSPPLRGNTEAFF. J is TRBJ1-1 and V is TRBV27; D possibly corresponds to TRBD1 (6 bases). CDR1 is MNHEY and CDR2 is SMNVEV in the germline V gene (reference sequence). Trimming stripped 5 bases from V and 1 base from J, with 14 bases between. This CDR3 is 15 amino acids long.

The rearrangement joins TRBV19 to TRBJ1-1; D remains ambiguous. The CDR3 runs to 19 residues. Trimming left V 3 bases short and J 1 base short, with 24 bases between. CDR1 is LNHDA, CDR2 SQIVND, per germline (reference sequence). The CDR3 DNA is TGTGCCAGTAGTATCTGGGGTACCGCGACTGTACGCGCGAACACTGAAGCTTTCTTT. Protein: CASSIWGTATVRANTEAFF.

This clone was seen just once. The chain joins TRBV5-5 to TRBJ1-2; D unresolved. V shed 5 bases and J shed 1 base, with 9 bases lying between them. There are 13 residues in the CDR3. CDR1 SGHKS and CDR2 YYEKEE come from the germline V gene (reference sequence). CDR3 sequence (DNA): TGTGCCAGCAGTTCATCGGTTAACTATGGCTACACCTTC. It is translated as CASSSSVNYGYTF.

In nucleotides, the CDR3 is TGTGCCTGGAGTTCGGAAAACACCATATATTTT. Encoded protein: CAWSSENTIYF. The chain couples TRBV30 to TRBJ1-3, with no clear D. The germline V gene has CDR1 GTSNPN and CDR2 SVGIG (reference sequence). Trimming took 2 bases from V and 6 from J, leaving 5 bases between them. The CDR3 spans 11 residues.

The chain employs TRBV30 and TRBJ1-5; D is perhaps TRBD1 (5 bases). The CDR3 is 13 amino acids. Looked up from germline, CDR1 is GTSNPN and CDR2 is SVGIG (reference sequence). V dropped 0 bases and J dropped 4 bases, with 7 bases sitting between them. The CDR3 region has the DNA TGTGCCTGGAGTGTTCCAGGGAATCAGCCCCAGCATTTT. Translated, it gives CAWSVPGNQPQHF.

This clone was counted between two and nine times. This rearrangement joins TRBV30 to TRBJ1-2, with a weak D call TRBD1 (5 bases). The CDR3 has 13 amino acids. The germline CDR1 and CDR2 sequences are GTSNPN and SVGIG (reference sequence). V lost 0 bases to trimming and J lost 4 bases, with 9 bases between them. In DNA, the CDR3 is TGTGCCTGGAGTGTAGGGGATGGCTATGGCTACACCTTC. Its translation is CAWSVGDGYGYTF. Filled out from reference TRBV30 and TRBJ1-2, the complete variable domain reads SQTIHQWPATLVQPVGSPLSLECTVEGTSNPNLYWYRQAAGRGLQLLFYSVGIGQISSEVPQNLSASRPQDRQFILSSKKLLLSDSGFYLCAWSVGDGYGYTFGSGTRLTVV.

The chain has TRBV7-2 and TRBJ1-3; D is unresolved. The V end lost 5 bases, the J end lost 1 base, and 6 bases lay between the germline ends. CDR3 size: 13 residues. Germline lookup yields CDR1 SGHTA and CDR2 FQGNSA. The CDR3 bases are TGTGCCAGCAGCAACCCGTCTGGAAACACCATATATTTT. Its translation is CASSNPSGNTIYF.

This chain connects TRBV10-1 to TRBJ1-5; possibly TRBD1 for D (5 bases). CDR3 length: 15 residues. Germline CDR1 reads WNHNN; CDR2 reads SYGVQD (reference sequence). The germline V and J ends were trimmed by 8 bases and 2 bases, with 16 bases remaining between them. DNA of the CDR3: TGCGCCAGCCCCTCCCCAGACAGTGGCAATCAGCCCCAGCATTTT. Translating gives CASPSPDSGNQPQHF.

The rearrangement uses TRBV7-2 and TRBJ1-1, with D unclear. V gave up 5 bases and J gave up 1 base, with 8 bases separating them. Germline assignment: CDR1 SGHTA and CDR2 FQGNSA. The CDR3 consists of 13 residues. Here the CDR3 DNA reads TGTGCCAGCAGCCCATACAGGAACACTGAAGCTTTCTTT. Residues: CASSPYRNTEAFF.

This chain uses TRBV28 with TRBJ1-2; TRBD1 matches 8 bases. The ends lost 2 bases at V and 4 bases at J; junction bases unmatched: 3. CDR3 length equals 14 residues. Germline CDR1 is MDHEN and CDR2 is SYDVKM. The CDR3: CASSLGQGAYGYTF. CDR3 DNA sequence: TGTGCCAGCAGTTTAGGACAGGGAGCCTATGGCTACACCTTC.

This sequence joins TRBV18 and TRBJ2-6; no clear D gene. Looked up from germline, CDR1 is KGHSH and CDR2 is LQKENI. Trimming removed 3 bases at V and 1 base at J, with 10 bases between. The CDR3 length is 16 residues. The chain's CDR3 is CASSPVPQSGANVLTF. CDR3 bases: TGTGCCAGCTCACCGGTCCCCCAATCTGGGGCCAACGTCCTGACTTTC.

The CDR3 DNA follows: TGCAGCGTTGGTAGCAGGGTACTAAACACCATATATTTT. It is translated as CSVGSRVLNTIYF. The chain has TRBV29-1 and TRBJ1-3; tentatively, D is TRBD1 (5 bases). This CDR3 has 13 residues. Trimming took 4 bases from V and 6 from J, leaving 13 bases between them. From germline, CDR1 is SQVTM and CDR2 ANQGSEA.

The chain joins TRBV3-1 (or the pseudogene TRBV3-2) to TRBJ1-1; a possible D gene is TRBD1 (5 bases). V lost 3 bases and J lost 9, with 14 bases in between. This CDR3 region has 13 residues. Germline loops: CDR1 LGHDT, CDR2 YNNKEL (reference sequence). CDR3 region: CASSQRGDAQAFF. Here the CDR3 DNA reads TGTGCCAGCAGCCAGCGAGGGGATGCCCAAGCTTTCTTT.

The CDR3 DNA reads TGTGCCAGCAGTGACAGGGCGGGCGGGGAGCTGTTTTTT. Translated: CASSDRAGGELFF. The J gene is TRBJ2-2, the V gene TRBV7-3; TRBD1 agrees at 7 bases. The germline CDR1 and CDR2 sequences are SGHTA and FQGTGA. V shed 6 bases and J 7 bases; nucleotides not matched to a gene: 5. The CDR3 consists of 13 residues.

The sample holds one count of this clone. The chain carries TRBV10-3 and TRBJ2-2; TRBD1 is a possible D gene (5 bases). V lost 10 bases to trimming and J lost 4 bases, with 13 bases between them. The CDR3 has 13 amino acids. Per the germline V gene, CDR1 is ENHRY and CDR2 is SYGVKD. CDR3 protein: CATKDRTTGELFF. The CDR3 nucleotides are TGTGCCACAAAAGACAGAACCACCGGGGAGCTGTTTTTT.

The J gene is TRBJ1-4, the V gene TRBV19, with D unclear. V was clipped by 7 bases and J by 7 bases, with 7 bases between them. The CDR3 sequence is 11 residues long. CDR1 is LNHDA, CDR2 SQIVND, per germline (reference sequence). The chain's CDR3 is CASTSREKLFF. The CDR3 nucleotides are TGTGCCAGTACCTCCCGTGAAAAACTGTTTTTT.

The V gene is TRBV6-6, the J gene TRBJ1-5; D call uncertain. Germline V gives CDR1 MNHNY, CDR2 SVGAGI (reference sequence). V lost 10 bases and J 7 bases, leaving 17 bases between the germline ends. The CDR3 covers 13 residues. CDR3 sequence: CATKDVGFQPQHF. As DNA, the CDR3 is TGTGCCACGAAGGATGTTGGGTTCCAGCCCCAGCATTTT.